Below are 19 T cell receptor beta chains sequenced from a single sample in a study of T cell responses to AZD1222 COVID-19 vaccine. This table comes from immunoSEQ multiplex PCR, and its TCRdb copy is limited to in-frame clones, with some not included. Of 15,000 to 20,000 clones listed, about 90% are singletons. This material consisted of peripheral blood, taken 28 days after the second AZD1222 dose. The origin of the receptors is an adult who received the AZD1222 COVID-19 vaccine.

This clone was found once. The CDR3 protein is CASSVLGSNYGYTF. DNA for the CDR3: TGTGCCAGCAGTGTCCTCGGATCCAACTATGGCTACACCTTC. The chain uses TRBV2 and TRBJ1-2; D remains unclear. CDR1 is SNHLY, CDR2 FYNNEI, per germline. The length of the CDR3 is 14 residues. V was pared by 4 bases and J by 2 bases, with 11 bases between.

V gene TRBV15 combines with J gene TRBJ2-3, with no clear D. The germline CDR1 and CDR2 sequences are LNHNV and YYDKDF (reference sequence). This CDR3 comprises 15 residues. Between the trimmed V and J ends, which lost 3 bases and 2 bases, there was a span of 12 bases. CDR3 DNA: TGTGCCACCAGCAGTATCCCTGGGTTCACAGATACGCAGTATTTT. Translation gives CATSSIPGFTDTQYF.

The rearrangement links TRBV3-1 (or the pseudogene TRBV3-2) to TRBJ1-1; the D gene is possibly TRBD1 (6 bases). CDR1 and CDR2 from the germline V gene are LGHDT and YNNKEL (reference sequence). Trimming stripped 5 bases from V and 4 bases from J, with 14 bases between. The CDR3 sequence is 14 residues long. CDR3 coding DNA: TGTGCCAGCAGCGACCAGGGGTCTGGCACTGAAGCTTTCTTT. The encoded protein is CASSDQGSGTEAFF.

In DNA, the CDR3 is TGTGCCAGCAGTTACCCCCTTTCTAGCGGGAGTTCCGATGAGCAGTTCTTC. Translation: CASSYPLSSGSSDEQFF. The chain has TRBV28 and TRBJ2-1; 10 nucleotides match TRBD2. Germline CDR1 and CDR2: MDHEN and SYDVKM. This CDR3 contains 17 residues. Unmatched junction bases numbered 14, after V lost 4 bases and J lost 8 bases.

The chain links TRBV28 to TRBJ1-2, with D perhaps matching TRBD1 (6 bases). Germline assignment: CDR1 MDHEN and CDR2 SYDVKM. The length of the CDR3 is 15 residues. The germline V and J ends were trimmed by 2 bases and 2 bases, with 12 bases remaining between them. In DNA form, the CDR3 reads TGTGCCAGCAGTTTAAACGGGGGGCCCAACTATGGCTACACCTTC. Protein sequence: CASSLNGGPNYGYTF.

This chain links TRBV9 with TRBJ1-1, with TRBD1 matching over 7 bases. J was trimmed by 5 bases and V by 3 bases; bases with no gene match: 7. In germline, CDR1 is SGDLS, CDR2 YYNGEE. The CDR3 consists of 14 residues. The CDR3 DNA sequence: TGTGCCAGCAGCGCCGGGACAGATCGGACTGAAGCTTTCTTT. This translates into CASSAGTDRTEAFF. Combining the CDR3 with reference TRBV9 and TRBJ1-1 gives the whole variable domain DSGVTQTPKHLITATGQRVTLRCSPRSGDLSVYWYQQSLDQGLQFLIQYYNGEERAKGNILERFSAQQFPDLHSELNLSSLELGDSALYFCASSAGTDRTEAFFGQGTRLTVV.

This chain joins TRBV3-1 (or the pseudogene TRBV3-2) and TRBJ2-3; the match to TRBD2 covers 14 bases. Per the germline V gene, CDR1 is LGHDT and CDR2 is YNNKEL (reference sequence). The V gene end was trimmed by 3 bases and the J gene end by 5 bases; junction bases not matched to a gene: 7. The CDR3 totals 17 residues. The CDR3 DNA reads TGTGCCAGCAGCCAGCCGGGACTAGCGGGAGTTAAAGATACGCAGTATTTT. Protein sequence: CASSQPGLAGVKDTQYF.

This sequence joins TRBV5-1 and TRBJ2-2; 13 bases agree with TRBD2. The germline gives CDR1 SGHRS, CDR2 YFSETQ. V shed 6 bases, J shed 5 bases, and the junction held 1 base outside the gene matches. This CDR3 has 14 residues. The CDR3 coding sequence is TGCGCCAGCACACTAGCGGGAGGGACCGGGGAGCTGTTTTTT. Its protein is CASTLAGGTGELFF.

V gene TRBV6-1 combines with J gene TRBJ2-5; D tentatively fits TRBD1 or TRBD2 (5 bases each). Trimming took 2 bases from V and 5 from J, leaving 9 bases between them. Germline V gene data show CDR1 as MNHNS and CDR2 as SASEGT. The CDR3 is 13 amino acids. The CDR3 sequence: CASSESGTETQYF. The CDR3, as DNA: TGTGCCAGCAGTGAATCAGGGACGGAGACCCAGTACTTC.

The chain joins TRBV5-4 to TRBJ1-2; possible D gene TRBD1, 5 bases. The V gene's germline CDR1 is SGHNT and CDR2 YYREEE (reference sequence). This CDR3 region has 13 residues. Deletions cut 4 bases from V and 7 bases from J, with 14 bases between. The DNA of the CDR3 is TGTGCCAGCAGCCCGGGGGGAGGCCGTGGCTACACCTTC. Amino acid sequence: CASSPGGGRGYTF. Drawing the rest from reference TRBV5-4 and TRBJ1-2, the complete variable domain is ETGVTQSPTHLIKTRGQQVTLRCSSQSGHNTVSWYQQALGQGPQFIFQYYREEENGRGNFPPRFSGLQFPNYSSELNVNALELDDSALYLCASSPGGGRGYTFGSGTRLTVV.

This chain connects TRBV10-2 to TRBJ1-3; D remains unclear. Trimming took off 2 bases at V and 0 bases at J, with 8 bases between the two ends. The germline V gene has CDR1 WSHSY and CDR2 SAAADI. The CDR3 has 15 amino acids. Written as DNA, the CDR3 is TGCGCCAGCAGTGAGCGCCCTAACTCTGGAAACACCATATATTTT. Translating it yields CASSERPNSGNTIYF.

CDR3 sequence reads: CASRYNGASTEAFF. In nucleotides, the CDR3 is TGTGCCAGCAGATATAATGGGGCGAGCACTGAAGCTTTCTTT. V is TRBV27 and J is TRBJ1-1, with a tentative D call TRBD1 (5 bases). This CDR3 comprises 14 residues. Trimming took off 6 bases at V and 4 bases at J, with 15 bases between the two ends. CDR1 MNHEY and CDR2 SMNVEV come from the germline V gene (reference sequence).

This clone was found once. This CDR3 is CASSQDFRSNQPQHF. The CDR3 DNA reads TGTGCCAGCAGCCAAGATTTCCGGAGCAATCAGCCCCAGCATTTT. V gene TRBV3-1 (or the pseudogene TRBV3-2) combines with J gene TRBJ1-5; no firm D call. V was trimmed by 0 bases and J by 1 base, leaving 7 bases between them. The CDR3 is 15 residues long. In germline, CDR1 is LGHDT, CDR2 YNNKEL (reference sequence).

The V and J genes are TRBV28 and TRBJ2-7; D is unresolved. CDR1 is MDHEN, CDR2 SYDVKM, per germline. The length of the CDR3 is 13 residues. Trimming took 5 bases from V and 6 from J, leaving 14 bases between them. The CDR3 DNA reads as TGTGCCAGCAGTCCCGCTGCTGGTCGCGAGCAGTACGTC. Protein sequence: CASSPAAGREQYV.

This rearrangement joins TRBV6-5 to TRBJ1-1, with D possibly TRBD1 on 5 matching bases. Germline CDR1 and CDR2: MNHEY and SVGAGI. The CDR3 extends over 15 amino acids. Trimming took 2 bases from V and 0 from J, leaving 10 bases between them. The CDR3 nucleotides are TGTGCCAGCAGTTACACCGGGACGGTGAACACTGAAGCTTTCTTT. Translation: CASSYTGTVNTEAFF.

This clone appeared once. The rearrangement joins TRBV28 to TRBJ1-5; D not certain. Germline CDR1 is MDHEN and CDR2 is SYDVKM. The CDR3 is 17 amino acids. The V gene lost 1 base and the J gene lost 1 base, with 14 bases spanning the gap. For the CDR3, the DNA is TGTGCCAGCAGTTTATCTCTTTTTATTGGGAGCAATCAGCCCCAGCATTTT. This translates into CASSLSLFIGSNQPQHF.

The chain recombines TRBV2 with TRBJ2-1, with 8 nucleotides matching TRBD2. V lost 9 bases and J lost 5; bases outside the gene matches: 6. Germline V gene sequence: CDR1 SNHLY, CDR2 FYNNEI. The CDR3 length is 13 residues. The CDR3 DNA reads TGTGCCAGGTTGCGGGAGGACGACAATGAGCAGTTCTTC. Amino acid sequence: CARLREDDNEQFF. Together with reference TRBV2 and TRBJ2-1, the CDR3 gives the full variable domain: EPEVTQTPSHQVTQMGQEVILRCVPISNHLYFYWYRQILGQKVEFLVSFYNNEISEKSEIFDDQFSVERPDGSNFTLKIRSTKLEDSAMYFCARLREDDNEQFFGPGTRLTVL.

The CDR3 here is CASSNALGAGETQYF. As DNA, the CDR3 is TGTGCCAGCAGTAACGCGCTGGGGGCGGGGGAGACCCAGTACTTC. The genes are TRBV6-5 and TRBJ2-5, with D perhaps assigned TRBD1 or TRBD2 (6 bases each). Germline V gene data show CDR1 as MNHEY and CDR2 as SVGAGI. The CDR3 loop spans 15 amino acids. Trimming pared 5 bases from V and 5 bases from J, leaving 18 bases between.

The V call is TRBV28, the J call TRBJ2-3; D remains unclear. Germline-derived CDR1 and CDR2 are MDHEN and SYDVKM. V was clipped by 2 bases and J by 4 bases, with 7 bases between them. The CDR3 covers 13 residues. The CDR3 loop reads CASSLNGADTQYF. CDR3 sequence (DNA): TGTGCCAGCAGTTTAAATGGGGCAGATACGCAGTATTTT.